This T cell receptor (beta chain) is drawn from a study of blood T cell repertoires in COVID-19 (dated by TCRdb to the early 2020s). With regard to the full study: Samples from collaborators originated in the United States, Italy and Spain and spanned both the acute and convalescent phases of COVID-19. The dataset comprised deeply sampled blood TCRbeta repertoires from subjects exposed to, actively infected with, or recovered from COVID-19. The samples were drawn from two sources: the first 160 participants of the ongoing ImmuneRACE study, and over 950 subjects contributed by 6 global collaborators. The repertoires were released in a freely available public database meant as a resource for research on the immune response to SARS-CoV-2. The material from the prospective study consisted of cDNA or gDNA derived from T cells, B-cell-depleted T cells, or PBMCs. Where available, HLA class I and class II types were taken from metadata supplied by the sample provider and were not determined by assay-based typing. The sample metadata nearly always contained a de-identified subject ID, COVID-19 status, age in years and sex. Overall study results and their limits: How much clinical and demographic metadata was included differed by source and by participant, and the metadata was provided uncurated.

The germline V gene gives CDR1 as SGDLS and CDR2 as YYNGEE. The V end loses 0 bases and the J end loses 3 bases, and a stretch of 12 bases separates them. The CDR3 covers 15 residues, taking in both the cysteine and the phenylalanine. Kept here is only the CDR3 DNA, which spans 45 bases and is read in frame from base 1. Whole blood was collected in K2EDTA tubes by collaborating institutions according to the institutions' own protocols. For TCRbeta analysis, collaborators shipped samples as frozen whole blood, isolated PBMCs, or DNA extracted from either of those sample types. TCRbeta CDR3 regions were amplified from genomic DNA using the immunoSEQ Assay, a bias-controlled multiplex PCR. Regarding the original processing steps: The number of nucleated cells in each sample was estimated from the amplification of reference gene primers within the assay. To quantify the absolute abundance of each unique TCRbeta CDR3 rearrangement, sequence reads were collapsed and filtered. For each sample, productive Simpson clonality was calculated as the square root of Simpson's diversity index over productive rearrangements. The source is immuneACCESS, and TCRdb retained only in-frame sequences with V and J called. Part of the clones is not carried over; for the studies checked, unresolved V genes explain less than half of this, and the remainder is unexplained. The V and J calls and the clone size are those of that table, but D and trimming were determined from the DNA. The sample table holds fewer than 50,000 clones, of which roughly 82% were seen once. About 15% of the sample goes to the ten largest clones.

For this clone: What this receptor recognizes is not known. Within one base of it there is no much larger clone, and no base qualities were kept.

Recombination connected TRBV9 to TRBJ1-2; a weak D assignment points to TRBD1 (6 bases agree). This TCR was sampled from a human donor in a cohort sampled during active COVID-19. The specimen was peripheral blood. At the DNA level, the sequence is TGTGCCAGCAGCGTAGAACCAGGGGCCTACTATGGCTACACCTTC. Translated, it gives CASSVEPGAYYGYTF.